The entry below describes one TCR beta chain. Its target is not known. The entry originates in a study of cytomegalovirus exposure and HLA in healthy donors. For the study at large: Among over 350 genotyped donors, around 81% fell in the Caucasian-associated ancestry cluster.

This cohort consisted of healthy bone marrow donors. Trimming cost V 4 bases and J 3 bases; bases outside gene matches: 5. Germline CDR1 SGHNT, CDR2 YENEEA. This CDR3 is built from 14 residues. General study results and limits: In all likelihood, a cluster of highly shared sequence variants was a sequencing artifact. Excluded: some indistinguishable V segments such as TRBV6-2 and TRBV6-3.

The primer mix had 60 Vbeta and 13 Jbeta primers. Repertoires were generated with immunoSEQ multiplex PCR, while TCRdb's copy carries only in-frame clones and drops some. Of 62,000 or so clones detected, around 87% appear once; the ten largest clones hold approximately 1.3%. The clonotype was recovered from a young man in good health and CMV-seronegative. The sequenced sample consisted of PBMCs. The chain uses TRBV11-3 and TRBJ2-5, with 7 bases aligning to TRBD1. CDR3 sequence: CASSSYRGEETQYF. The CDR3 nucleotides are TGTGCCAGCAGCTCATACAGGGGCGAAGAGACCCAGTACTTC.